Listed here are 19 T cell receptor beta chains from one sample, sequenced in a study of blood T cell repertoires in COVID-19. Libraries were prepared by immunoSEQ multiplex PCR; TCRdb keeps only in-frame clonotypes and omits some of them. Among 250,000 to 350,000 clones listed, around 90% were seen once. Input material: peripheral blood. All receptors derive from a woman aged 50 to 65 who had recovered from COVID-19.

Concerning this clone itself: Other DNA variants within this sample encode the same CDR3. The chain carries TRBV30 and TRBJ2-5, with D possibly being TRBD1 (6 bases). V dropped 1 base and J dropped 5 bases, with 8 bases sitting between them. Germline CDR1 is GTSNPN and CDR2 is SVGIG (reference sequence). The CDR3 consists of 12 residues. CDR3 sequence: CAWSAGAETQYF. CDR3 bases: TGTGCCTGGAGTGCAGGGGCGGAGACCCAGTACTTC.

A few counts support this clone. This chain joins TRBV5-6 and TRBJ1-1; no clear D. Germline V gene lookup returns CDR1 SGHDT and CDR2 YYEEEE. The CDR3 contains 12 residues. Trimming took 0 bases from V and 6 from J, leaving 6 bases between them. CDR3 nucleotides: TGTGCCAGCAGCTTGGTAGTGTCTGAAGCTTTCTTT. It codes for CASSLVVSEAFF.

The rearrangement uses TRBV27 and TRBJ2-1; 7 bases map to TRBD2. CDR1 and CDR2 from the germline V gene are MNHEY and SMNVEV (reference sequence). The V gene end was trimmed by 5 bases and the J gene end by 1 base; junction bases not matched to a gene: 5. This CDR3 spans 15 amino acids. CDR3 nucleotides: TGTGCCAGCAGTATGACTAGCCCGTCCTACAATGAGCAGTTCTTC. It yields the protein CASSMTSPSYNEQFF.

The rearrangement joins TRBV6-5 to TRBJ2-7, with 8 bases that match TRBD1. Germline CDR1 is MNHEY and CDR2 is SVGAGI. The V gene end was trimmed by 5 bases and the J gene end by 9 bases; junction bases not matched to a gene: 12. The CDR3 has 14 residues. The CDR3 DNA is TGTGCCAGCAGTCTGGACAGGGTCGTTCGCTTGCAGTACTTC. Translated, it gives CASSLDRVVRLQYF.

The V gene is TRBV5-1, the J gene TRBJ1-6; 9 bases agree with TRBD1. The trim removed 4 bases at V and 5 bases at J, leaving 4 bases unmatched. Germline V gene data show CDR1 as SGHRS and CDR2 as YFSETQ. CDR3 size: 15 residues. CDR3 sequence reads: CASSEQGADNSPLHF. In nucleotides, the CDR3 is TGCGCCAGCAGCGAACAGGGGGCGGATAATTCACCCCTCCACTTT. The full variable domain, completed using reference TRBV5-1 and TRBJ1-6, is KAGVTQTPRYLIKTRGQQVTLSCSPISGHRSVSWYQQTPGQGLQFLFEYFSETQRNKGNFPGRFSGRQFSNSRSEMNVSTLELGDSALYLCASSEQGADNSPLHFGNGTRLTVT.

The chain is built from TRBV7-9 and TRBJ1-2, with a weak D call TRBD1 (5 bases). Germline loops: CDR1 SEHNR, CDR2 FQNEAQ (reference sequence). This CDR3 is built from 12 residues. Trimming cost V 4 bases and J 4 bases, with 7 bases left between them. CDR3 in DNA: TGTGCCAGCAGCTATGACAGCTATGGCTACACCTTC. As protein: CASSYDSYGYTF.

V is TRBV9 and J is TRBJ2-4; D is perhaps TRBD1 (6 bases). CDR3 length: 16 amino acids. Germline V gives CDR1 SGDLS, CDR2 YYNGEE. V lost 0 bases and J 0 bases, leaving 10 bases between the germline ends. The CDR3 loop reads CASSVGDTIAKNIQYF. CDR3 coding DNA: TGTGCCAGCAGCGTAGGGGACACCATAGCCAAAAACATTCAGTACTTC.

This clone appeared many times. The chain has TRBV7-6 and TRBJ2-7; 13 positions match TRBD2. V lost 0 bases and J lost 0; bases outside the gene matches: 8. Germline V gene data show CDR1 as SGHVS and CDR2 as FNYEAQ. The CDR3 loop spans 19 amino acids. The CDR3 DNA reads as TGTGCCAGCAGCTTAGCCCGACCGGGACTAGCGGGACTCTCCTACGAGCAGTACTTC. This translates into CASSLARPGLAGLSYEQYF. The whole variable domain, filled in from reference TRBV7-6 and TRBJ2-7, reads GAGVSQSPRYKVTKRGQDVALRCDPISGHVSLYWYRQALGQGPEFLTYFNYEAQQDKSGLPNDRFSAERPEGSISTLTIQRTEQRDSAMYRCASSLARPGLAGLSYEQYFGPGTRLTVT.

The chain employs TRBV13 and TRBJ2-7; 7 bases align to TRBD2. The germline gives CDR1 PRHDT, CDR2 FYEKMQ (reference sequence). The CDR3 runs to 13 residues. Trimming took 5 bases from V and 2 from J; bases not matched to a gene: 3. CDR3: CASSRGLPYEQYF. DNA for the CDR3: TGTGCCAGCAGCCGGGGACTACCCTACGAGCAGTACTTC.

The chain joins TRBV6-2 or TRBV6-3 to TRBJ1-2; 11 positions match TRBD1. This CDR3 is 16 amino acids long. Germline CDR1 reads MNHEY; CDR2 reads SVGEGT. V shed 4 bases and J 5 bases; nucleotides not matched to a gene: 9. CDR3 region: CASSSWTGGAIYGYTF. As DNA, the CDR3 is TGTGCCAGCAGTTCGTGGACAGGGGGCGCGATTTATGGCTACACCTTC.

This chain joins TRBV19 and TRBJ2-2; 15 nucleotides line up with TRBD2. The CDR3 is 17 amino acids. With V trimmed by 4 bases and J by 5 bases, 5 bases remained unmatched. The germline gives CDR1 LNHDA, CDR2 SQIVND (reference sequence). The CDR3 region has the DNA TGTGCCAGTAGTAGGACTAGCGGGAGGGCCAAGACCGGGGAGCTGTTTTTT. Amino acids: CASSRTSGRAKTGELFF.

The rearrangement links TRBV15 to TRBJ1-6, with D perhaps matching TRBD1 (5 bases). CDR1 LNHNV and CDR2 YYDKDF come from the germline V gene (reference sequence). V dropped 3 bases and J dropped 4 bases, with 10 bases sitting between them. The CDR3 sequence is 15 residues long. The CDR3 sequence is CATSRGGRYNSPLHF. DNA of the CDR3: TGTGCCACCAGCAGGGGGGGACGGTATAATTCACCCCTCCACTTT.

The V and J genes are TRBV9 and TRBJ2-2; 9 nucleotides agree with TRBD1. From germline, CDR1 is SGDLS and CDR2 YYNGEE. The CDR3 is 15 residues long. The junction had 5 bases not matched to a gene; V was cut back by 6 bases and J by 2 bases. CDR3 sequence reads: CASTGTGFNTGELFF. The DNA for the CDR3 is TGTGCCAGCACCGGGACAGGGTTTAACACCGGGGAGCTGTTTTTT. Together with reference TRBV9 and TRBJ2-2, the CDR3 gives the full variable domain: DSGVTQTPKHLITATGQRVTLRCSPRSGDLSVYWYQQSLDQGLQFLIQYYNGEERAKGNILERFSAQQFPDLHSELNLSSLELGDSALYFCASTGTGFNTGELFFGEGSRLTVL.

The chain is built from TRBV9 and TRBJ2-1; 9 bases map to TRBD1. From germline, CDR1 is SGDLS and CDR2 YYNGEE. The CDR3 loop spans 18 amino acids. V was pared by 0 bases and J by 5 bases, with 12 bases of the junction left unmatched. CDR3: CASSVVGVGDRAHNEQFF. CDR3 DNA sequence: TGTGCCAGCAGCGTAGTGGGCGTGGGGGACAGGGCCCACAATGAGCAGTTCTTC. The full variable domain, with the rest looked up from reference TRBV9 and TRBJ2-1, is DSGVTQTPKHLITATGQRVTLRCSPRSGDLSVYWYQQSLDQGLQFLIQYYNGEERAKGNILERFSAQQFPDLHSELNLSSLELGDSALYFCASSVVGVGDRAHNEQFFGPGTRLTVL.

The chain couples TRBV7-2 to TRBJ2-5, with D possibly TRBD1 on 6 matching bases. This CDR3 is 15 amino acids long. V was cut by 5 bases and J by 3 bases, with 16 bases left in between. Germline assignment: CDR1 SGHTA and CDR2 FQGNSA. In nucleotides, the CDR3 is TGTGCCAGCAGCCGGGCCGGGACATCCGAAGAGACCCAGTACTTC. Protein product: CASSRAGTSEETQYF.

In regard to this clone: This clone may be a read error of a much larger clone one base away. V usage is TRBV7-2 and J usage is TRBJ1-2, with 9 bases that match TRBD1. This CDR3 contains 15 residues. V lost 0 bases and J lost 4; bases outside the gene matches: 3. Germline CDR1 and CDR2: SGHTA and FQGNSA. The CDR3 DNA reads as TGTGCCAGCAGCTTAGCCCCGGGACAGGGCTATGGCTACACCTTC. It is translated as CASSLAPGQGYGYTF.

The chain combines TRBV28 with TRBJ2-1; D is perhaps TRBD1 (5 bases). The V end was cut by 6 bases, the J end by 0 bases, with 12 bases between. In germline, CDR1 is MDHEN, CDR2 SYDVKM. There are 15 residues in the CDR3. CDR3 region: CASSRALSSYNEQFF. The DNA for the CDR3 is TGTGCCAGCAGCAGGGCCTTGAGCTCCTACAATGAGCAGTTCTTC. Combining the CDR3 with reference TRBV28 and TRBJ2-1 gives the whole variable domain DVKVTQSSRYLVKRTGEKVFLECVQDMDHENMFWYRQDPGLGLRLIYFSYDVKMKEKGDIPEGYSVSREKKERFSLILESASTNQTSMYLCASSRALSSYNEQFFGPGTRLTVL.

In DNA form, the CDR3 reads TGTGCCAGCAGCTTGACAAGCCAGGGGGTAGCCTCCTACGAGCAGTACTTC. Translating it yields CASSLTSQGVASYEQYF. This chain links TRBV7-9 with TRBJ2-7; TRBD1 matches 7 bases. The CDR3 consists of 17 residues. Germline CDR1 SEHNR, CDR2 FQNEAQ (reference sequence). J was trimmed by 0 bases and V by 3 bases; bases with no gene match: 11.

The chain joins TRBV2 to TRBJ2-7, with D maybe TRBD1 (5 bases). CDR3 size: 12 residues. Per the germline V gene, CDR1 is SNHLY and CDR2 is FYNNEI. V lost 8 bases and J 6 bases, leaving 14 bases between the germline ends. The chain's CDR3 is CASLSGLGEQYF. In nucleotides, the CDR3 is TGTGCCAGCTTGTCAGGGCTCGGCGAGCAGTACTTC.